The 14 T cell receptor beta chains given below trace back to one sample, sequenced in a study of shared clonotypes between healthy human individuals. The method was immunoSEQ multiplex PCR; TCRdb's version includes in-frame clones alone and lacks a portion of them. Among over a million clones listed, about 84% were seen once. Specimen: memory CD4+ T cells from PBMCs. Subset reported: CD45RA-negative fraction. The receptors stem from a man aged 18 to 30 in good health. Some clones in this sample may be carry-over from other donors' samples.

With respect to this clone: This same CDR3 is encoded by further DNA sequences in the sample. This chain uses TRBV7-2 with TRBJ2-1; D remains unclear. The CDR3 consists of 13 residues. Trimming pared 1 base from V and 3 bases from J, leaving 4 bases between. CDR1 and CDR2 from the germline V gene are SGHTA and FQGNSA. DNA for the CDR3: TGTGCCAGCAGCTTAGGCAGCTACAATGAGCAGTTCTTC. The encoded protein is CASSLGSYNEQFF.

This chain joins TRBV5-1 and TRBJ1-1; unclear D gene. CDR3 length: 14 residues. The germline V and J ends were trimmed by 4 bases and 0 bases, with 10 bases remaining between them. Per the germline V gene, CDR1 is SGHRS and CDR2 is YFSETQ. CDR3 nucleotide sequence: TGCGCCAGCAGCGTAGCTTACTTGAACACTGAAGCTTTCTTT. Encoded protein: CASSVAYLNTEAFF.

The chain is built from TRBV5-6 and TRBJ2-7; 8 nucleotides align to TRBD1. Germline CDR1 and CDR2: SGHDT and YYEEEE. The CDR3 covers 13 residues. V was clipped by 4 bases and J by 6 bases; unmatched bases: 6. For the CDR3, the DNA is TGTGCCAGCAGCATAGACAGGGGATCCGAGCAGTACTTC. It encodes CASSIDRGSEQYF.

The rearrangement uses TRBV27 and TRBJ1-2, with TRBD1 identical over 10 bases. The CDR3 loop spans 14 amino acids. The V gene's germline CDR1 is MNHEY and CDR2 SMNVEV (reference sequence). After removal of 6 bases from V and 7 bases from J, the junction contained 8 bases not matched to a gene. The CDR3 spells CASSRRDRGGGYTF. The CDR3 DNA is TGTGCCAGCAGCCGGCGGGACAGGGGCGGTGGCTACACCTTC.

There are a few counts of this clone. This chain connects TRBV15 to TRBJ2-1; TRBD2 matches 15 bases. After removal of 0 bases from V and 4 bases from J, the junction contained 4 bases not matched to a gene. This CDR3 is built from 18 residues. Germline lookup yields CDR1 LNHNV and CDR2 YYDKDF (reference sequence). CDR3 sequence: CATSREGLAGGVYNEQFF. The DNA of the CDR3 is TGTGCCACCAGCAGAGAAGGACTAGCGGGAGGGGTATACAATGAGCAGTTCTTC.

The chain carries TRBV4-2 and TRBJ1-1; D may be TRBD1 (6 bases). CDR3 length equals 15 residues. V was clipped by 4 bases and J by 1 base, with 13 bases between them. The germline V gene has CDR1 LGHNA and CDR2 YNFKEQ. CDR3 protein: CASSLRTDKNTEAFF. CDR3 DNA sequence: TGTGCCAGCAGCCTAAGGACAGATAAGAACACTGAAGCTTTCTTT.

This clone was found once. DNA of the CDR3: TGTGCCAGCAGCAACCCTCTAGCGGCTACCTACAATGAGCAGTTCTTC. It translates to CASSNPLAATYNEQFF. The chain employs TRBV5-8 and TRBJ2-1; 7 nucleotides agree with TRBD2. The V gene end was trimmed by 4 bases and the J gene end by 2 bases; junction bases not matched to a gene: 9. The CDR3 extends over 16 amino acids. CDR1 and CDR2 from the germline V gene are SGHTS and YDEGEE.

The CDR3 loop reads CASSEASRVNEQYF. CDR3 nucleotides: TGTGCCAGCAGTGAAGCTAGCAGGGTAAACGAGCAGTACTTC. The chain couples TRBV6-1 to TRBJ2-7; weak D call: TRBD1 (5 bases). This CDR3 is built from 14 residues. Germline V gene lookup returns CDR1 MNHNS and CDR2 SASEGT. V shed 0 bases and J shed 5 bases, with 11 bases lying between them.

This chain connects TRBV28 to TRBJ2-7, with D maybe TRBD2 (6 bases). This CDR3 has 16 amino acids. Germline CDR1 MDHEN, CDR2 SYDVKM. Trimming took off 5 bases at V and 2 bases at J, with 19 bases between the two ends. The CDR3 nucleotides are TGTGCCAGCAGTCCCCTGGGACTTGAGGACACCTACGAGCAGTACTTC. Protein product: CASSPLGLEDTYEQYF. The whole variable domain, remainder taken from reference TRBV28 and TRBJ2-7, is DVKVTQSSRYLVKRTGEKVFLECVQDMDHENMFWYRQDPGLGLRLIYFSYDVKMKEKGDIPEGYSVSREKKERFSLILESASTNQTSMYLCASSPLGLEDTYEQYFGPGTRLTVT.

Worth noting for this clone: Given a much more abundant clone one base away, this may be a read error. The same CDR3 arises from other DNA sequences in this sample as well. CDR3 residues: CASSPSSGRSYEQYF. CDR3 bases: TGTGCCAGCAGCCCCTCTAGCGGGAGGTCCTACGAGCAGTACTTC. The V and J genes are TRBV7-2 and TRBJ2-7; 11 bases match TRBD2. CDR3 length equals 15 residues. Germline CDR1 is SGHTA and CDR2 is FQGNSA. J was trimmed by 1 base and V by 5 bases; bases with no gene match: 4.

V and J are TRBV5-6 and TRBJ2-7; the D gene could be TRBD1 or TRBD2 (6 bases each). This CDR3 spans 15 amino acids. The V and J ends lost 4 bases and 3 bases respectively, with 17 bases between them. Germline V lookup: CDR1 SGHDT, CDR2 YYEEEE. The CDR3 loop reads CASSTLGGKFYEQYF. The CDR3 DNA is TGTGCCAGCAGCACCTTAGGGGGGAAGTTCTACGAGCAGTACTTC.

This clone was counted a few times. The CDR3 is CASSSRGREGTGELFF. The CDR3 DNA reads TGTGCCAGCAGCTCCCGGGGGCGGGAGGGCACCGGGGAGCTGTTTTTT. This rearrangement joins TRBV6-6 to TRBJ2-2, with 9 nucleotides matching TRBD2. The CDR3 consists of 16 residues. The germline CDR1 and CDR2 sequences are MNHNY and SVGAGI (reference sequence). Germline trimming cut 6 bases from V and 4 bases from J; bases unmatched to any gene: 9.

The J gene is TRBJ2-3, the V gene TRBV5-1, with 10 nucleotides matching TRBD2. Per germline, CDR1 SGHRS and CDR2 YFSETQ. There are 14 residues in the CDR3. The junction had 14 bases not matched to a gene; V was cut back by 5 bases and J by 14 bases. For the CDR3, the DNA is TGCGCCAGCAGTACAGCGGGAGGGCTCGTGGTTTGGTATTTT. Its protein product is CASSTAGGLVVWYF. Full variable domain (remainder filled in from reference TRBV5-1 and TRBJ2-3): KAGVTQTPRYLIKTRGQQVTLSCSPISGHRSVSWYQQTPGQGLQFLFEYFSETQRNKGNFPGRFSGRQFSNSRSEMNVSTLELGDSALYLCASSTAGGLVVWYFGPGTRLTVL.

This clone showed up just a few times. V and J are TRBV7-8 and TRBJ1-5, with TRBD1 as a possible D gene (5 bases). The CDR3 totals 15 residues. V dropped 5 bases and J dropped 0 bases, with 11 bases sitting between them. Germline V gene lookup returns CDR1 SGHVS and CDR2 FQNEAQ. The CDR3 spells CASSPGQYSNQPQHF. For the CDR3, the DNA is TGTGCCAGCAGCCCAGGGCAGTATAGCAATCAGCCCCAGCATTTT.